The sequence of this TCR beta chain was determined in a study of blood T cell repertoires in COVID-19. The repertoire was sequenced with immunoSEQ multiplex PCR; TCRdb's copy has only in-frame clones and lacks some. The sample consists of 210,000 or so clones, roughly nine tenths of them appearing once. The CDR3 is 16 residues long. V shed 4 bases and J shed 4 bases, with 20 bases lying between them. CDR1 and CDR2 (germline): SGHKS, YYEKEE (reference sequence). This chain links TRBV5-5 with TRBJ2-5; D uncertain. The sequencing input was PBMCs or T cells enriched from blood (not recorded which). This sequence was found in a woman aged 45-65 years in a cohort exposed to, infected with or recovered from COVID-19 (not recorded which). This CDR3 is CASSVTGPRFGETQYF. Written as DNA, the CDR3 is TGTGCCAGCAGCGTAACCGGTCCTCGTTTTGGAGAGACCCAGTACTTC.